Listed below are T cell receptor beta chains from one sample, sequenced in a study of regulatory T cells in long-lasting Graves disease. Each CDR3 protein gets one entry after TCRdb re-called the multiplex PCR reads with MiXCR. This sample has just over 600,000 distinct CDR3 sequences, with roughly 16% found just once. The sample also formed part of further work on T cells in Graves' hyperthyroidism and ophthalmopathy.

The input for sequencing was peripheral blood mononuclear cells (PBMCs), taken at new diagnosis, from a patient treated with antithyroid drugs. The source is a woman aged 25 to 39 with Graves disease. Both conserved end residues are part of each CDR3. Each record gives: clone size, D gene, V gene, J gene, CDR3 DNA, CDR3 protein. D genes are given only for firm matches. Clone size is not always given. Where it is, it says once, few, many or a class for expanded clones.

>.|TRBD2|TRBV6-2/TRBV6-3|TRBJ2-7
TGTGCCAGCAGCCTCTCTCCTAGCGGGAATTACGAGCAGTACTTC
CASSLSPSGNYEQYF
>many|.|TRBV9|TRBJ1-2
TGTGCCAGCACCCGGACCTTCTATGGCTACACCTTC
CASTRTFYGYTF
>few|.|TRBV7-9|TRBJ2-2
TGTGCCAGCAGCTCTGAGACGGCCGGGGAGCTGTTTTTT
CASSSETAGELFF
>many|.|TRBV11-2|TRBJ2-2
TGTGCCAGCAGCTTAGGTGTAGCGGTGAACACCGGGGAGCTGTTTTTT
CASSLGVAVNTGELFF
>many|.|TRBV28|TRBJ1-1
TGTGCCAGCAGGTCTCAGGCTGAAGCTTTCTTT
CASRSQAEAFF
>few|.|TRBV27|TRBJ2-2
TGTGCCAGCAGTTCAAGGTTCCAGAACACCGGGGAGCTGTTTTTT
CASSSRFQNTGELFF
>.|.|TRBV30|TRBJ1-1
TGTGCCTGGAGTAACGGACAGCGGGCTTTCTTT
CAWSNGQRAFF
>.|TRBD1|TRBV7-9|TRBJ1-2
TGTGCCAGCAGCTCAGGGGGCGGAGGCTACACCTTC
CASSSGGGGYTF
>many|.|TRBV20-1|TRBJ2-1
TGCAGTGCTTCTCGGGACTCTTCCTACAATGAGCAGTTCTTC
CSASRDSSYNEQFF
>many|TRBD2|TRBV7-6|TRBJ2-1
TGTGCCAGCAGCGTTAGCGGGAGGTATACCTACAATGAGCAGTTCTTC
CASSVSGRYTYNEQFF
>few|TRBD1|TRBV19|TRBJ1-5
TGTGCCAGTAGTCAACAGGGGGCTCAGCCCCAGCATTTT
CASSQQGAQPQHF
>.|.|TRBV20-1|TRBJ2-1
TGCAGTGCGAGGCGGGAATACAATGAGCAGTTCTTC
CSARREYNEQFF
>many|.|TRBV7-2|TRBJ2-7
TGCGCCAGCAGCTCCCACTCGGCCGAGCAGTACTTC
CASSSHSAEQYF
>.|.|TRBV7-2|TRBJ2-1
TGTGCCAGCAGCCCCCCGGGGGACACCCTTAACAATGAGCAGTTCTTC
CASSPPGDTLNNEQFF
>.|.|TRBV28|TRBJ1-4
TGTGCCAGCAGTTTATTGTCTGGACAATATCTGTTTTTT
CASSLLSGQYLFF
>.|TRBD2|TRBV18|TRBJ2-3
TGTGCCAGCTCACCACGCGGGGGGCTCAGCACAGATACGCAGTATTTT
CASSPRGGLSTDTQYF
>.|TRBD1|TRBV7-8|TRBJ2-2
TGTGCCAGCAGCTTAAGAGACAGGGTTAACACCGGGGAGCTGTTTTTT
CASSLRDRVNTGELFF
>many|.|TRBV30|TRBJ1-5
TGTGCCTGGAGTGCCCAGGGAGGCAATCAGCCCCAGCATTTT
CAWSAQGGNQPQHF
>many|.|TRBV2|TRBJ2-3
TGTGCCAGCAGTGTAGTTGGTACGCAGTATTTT
CASSVVGTQYF
>many|.|TRBV28|TRBJ2-2
TGTGCCAGCAGTAACCGGCTCTCCAGGTTTGGGGAGCTGTTTTTT
CASSNRLSRFGELFF
>many|.|TRBV18|TRBJ2-3
TGTGCCAGCTCACTGGAACCGGGGGCAGATACGCAGTATTTT
CASSLEPGADTQYF
>.|.|TRBV6-1|TRBJ1-5
TGTGCCAGCAGACAGGGCCCTAGCAATCAGCCCCAGCATTTT
CASRQGPSNQPQHF
>.|.|TRBV15|TRBJ2-5
TGTGCCACCAGCCCCGGGACAACCGAGTACCAAGAGACCCAGTACTTC
CATSPGTTEYQETQYF
>few|.|TRBV6-2/TRBV6-3|TRBJ1-5
TGTGCCAGCAGTTCCCGTACACAGAATAGCAATCAGCCCCAGCATTTT
CASSSRTQNSNQPQHF
>many|.|TRBV6-9|TRBJ2-4
TGTGCCAGCAGCTATCCGGGACCCGGCGTGGCCAAAAACATTCAGTACTTC
CASSYPGPGVAKNIQYF
>few|.|TRBV5-1|TRBJ1-6
TGCGCCAGCAGCTACGACGGAAATTCACCCCTCCACTTT
CASSYDGNSPLHF
>many|.|TRBV2|TRBJ1-4
TGTGCCAGCAGTGAGGAGGCTAATGAAAAACTGTTTTTT
CASSEEANEKLFF
>.|.|TRBV18|TRBJ2-7
TGTGCCAGCTCACCAAGTCCAGGTACCTACGAGCAGTACTTC
CASSPSPGTYEQYF
>.|.|TRBV19|TRBJ1-1
TGTGCCAGTAGTATGTCGCAGGGGTTCCCGAACACTGAAGCTTTCTTT
CASSMSQGFPNTEAFF
>.|TRBD2|TRBV2|TRBJ2-7
TGTGCCAGCGGGAGGGAGCGCCACGAGCAGTACTTC
CASGRERHEQYF
>few|TRBD1|TRBV27|TRBJ1-2
TGTGCCAGCAGTTTCCGGGACAGGGGGTTTGGCTACACCTTC
CASSFRDRGFGYTF
>many|TRBD2|TRBV12-3/TRBV12-4|TRBJ2-2
TGTGCCAGCAGTTCCCCGGGACTAGCGGGAGCCGGAGGGGAGCTGTTTTTT
CASSSPGLAGAGGELFF
>many|TRBD1|TRBV16|TRBJ1-2
TGTGCCAGCAGCCAATCCGTCGGCGCAGGGGGCAAAGGCTACACCTTC
CASSQSVGAGGKGYTF